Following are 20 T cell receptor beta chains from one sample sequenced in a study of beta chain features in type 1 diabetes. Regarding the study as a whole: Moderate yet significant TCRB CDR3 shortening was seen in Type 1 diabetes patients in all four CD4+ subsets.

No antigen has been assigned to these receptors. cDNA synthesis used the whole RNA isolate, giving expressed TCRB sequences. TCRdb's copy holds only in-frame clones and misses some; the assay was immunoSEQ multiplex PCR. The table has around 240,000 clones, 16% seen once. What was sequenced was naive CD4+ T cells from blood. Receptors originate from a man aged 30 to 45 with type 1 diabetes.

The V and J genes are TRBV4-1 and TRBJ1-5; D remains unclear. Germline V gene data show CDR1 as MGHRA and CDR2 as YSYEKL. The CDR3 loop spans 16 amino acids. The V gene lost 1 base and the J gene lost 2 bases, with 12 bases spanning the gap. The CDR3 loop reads CASSQGTAAGNQPQHF. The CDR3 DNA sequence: TGCGCCAGCAGCCAAGGGACCGCTGCCGGCAATCAGCCCCAGCATTTT.

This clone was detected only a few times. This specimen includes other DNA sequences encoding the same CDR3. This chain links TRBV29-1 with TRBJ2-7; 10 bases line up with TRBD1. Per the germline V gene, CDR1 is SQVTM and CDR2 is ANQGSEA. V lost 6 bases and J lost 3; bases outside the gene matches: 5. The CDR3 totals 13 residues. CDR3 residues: CSVGTGELYEQYF. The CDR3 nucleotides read TGCAGCGTCGGGACAGGGGAGCTCTACGAGCAGTACTTC.

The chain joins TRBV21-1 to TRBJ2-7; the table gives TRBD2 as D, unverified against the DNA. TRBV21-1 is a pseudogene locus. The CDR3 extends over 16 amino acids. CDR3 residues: CASSKNIGTSGNEQYF. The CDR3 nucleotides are TGTGCCAGCAGCAAAAATATCGGGACTAGCGGGAACGAGCAGTACTTC.

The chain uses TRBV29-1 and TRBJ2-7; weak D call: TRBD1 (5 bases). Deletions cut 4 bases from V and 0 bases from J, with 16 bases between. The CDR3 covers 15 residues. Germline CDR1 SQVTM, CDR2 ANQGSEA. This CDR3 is CSVGVGASYSYEQYF. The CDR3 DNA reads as TGCAGCGTTGGCGTAGGGGCTTCGTACTCCTACGAGCAGTACTTC.

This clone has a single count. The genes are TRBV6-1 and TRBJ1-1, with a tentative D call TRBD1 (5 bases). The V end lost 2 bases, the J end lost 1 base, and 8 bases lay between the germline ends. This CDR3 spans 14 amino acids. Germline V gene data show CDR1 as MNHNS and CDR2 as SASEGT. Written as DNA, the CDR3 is TGTGCCAGCAGTGAAAGGGGAGGGAACACTGAAGCTTTCTTT. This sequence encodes CASSERGGNTEAFF.

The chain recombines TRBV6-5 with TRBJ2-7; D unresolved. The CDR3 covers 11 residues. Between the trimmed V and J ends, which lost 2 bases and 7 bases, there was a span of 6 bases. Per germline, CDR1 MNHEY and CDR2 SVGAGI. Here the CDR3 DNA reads TGTGCCAGCAGTTACGCCGGGGAGCAGTACTTC. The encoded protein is CASSYAGEQYF.

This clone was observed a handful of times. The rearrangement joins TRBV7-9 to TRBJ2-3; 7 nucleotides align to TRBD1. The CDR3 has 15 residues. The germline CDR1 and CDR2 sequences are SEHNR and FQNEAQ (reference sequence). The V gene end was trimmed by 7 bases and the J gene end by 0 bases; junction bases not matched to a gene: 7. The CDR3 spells CASTLSGQSTDTQYF. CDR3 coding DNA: TGTGCCAGCACCCTCTCGGGACAGAGCACAGATACGCAGTATTTT.

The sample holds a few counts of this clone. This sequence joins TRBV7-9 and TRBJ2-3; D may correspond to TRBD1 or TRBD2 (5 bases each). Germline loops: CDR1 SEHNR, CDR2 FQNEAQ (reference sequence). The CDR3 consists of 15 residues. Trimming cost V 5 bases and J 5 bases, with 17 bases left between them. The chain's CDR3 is CASSHGQGAGDTQYF. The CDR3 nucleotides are TGTGCCAGCAGCCACGGGCAGGGTGCGGGAGATACGCAGTATTTT.

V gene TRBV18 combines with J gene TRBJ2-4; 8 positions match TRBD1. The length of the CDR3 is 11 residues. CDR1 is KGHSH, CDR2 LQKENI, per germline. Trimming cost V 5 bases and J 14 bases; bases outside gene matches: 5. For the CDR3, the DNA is TGTGCCAGCTCAGTGGGACAGGAGGAGTACTTC. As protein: CASSVGQEEYF. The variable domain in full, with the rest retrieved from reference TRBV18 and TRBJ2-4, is NAGVMQNPRHLVRRRGQEARLRCSPMKGHSHVYWYRQLPEEGLKFMVYLQKENIIDESGMPKERFSAEFPKEGPSILRIQQVVRGDSAAYFCASSVGQEEYFGAGTRLSVL.

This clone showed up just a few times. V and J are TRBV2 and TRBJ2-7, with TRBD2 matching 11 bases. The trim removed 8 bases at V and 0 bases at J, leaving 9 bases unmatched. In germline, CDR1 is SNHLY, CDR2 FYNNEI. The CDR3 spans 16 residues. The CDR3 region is CASRGGGTSGSYEQYF. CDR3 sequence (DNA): TGTGCCAGCCGGGGAGGAGGGACTAGCGGCTCCTACGAGCAGTACTTC.

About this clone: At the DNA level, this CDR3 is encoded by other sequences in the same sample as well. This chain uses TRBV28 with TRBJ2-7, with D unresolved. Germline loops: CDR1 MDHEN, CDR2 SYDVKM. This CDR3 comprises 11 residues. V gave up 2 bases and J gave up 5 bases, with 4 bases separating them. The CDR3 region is CASSLRNEQYF. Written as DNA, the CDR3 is TGTGCCAGCAGTTTAAGGAACGAGCAGTACTTC.

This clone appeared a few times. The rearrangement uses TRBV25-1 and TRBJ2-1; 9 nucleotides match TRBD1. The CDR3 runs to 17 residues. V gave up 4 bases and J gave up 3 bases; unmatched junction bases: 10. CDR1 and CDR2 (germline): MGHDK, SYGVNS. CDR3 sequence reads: CASSVQGTGKGYNEQFF. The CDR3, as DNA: TGTGCCAGCAGTGTTCAGGGGACAGGGAAGGGCTACAATGAGCAGTTCTTC.

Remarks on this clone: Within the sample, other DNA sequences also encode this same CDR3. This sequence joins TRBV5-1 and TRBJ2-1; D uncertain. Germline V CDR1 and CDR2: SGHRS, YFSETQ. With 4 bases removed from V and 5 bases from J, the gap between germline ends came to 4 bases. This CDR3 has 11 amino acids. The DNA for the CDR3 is TGCGCCAGCAGCCCCGACAATGAGCAGTTCTTC. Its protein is CASSPDNEQFF. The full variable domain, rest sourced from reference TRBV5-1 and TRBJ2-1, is KAGVTQTPRYLIKTRGQQVTLSCSPISGHRSVSWYQQTPGQGLQFLFEYFSETQRNKGNFPGRFSGRQFSNSRSEMNVSTLELGDSALYLCASSPDNEQFFGPGTRLTVL.

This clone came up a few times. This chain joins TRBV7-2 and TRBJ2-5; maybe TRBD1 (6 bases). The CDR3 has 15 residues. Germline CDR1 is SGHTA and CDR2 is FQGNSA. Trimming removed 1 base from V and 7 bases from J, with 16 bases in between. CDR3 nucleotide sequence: TGTGCCAGCAGCTTAGGACAGGCTTCCGGATGGACCCAGTACTTC. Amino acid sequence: CASSLGQASGWTQYF. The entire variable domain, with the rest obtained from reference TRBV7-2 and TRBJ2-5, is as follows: GAGVSQSPSNKVTEKGKDVELRCDPISGHTALYWYRQSLGQGLEFLIYFQGNSAPDKSGLPSDRFSAERTGGSVSTLTIQRTQQEDSAVYLCASSLGQASGWTQYFGPGTRLLVL.

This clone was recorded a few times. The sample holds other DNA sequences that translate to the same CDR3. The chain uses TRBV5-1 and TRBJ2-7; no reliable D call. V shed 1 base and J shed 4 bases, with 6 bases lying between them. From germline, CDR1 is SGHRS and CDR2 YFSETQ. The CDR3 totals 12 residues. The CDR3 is CASSLTEYEQYF. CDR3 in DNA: TGCGCCAGCAGCTTGACAGAGTACGAGCAGTACTTC.

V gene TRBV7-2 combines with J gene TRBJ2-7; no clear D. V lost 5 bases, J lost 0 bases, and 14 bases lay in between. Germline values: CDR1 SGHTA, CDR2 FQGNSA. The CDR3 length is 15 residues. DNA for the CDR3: TGTGCCAGCAGCCCCTCCTGGATCAGCTCCTACGAGCAGTACTTC. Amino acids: CASSPSWISSYEQYF.

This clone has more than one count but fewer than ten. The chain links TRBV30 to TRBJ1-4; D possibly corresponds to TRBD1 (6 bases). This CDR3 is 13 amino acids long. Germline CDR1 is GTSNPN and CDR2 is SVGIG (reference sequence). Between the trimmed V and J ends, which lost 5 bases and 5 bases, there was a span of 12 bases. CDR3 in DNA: TGTGCCTGGCGGACAGATTACAATGAAAAACTGTTTTTT. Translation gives CAWRTDYNEKLFF.

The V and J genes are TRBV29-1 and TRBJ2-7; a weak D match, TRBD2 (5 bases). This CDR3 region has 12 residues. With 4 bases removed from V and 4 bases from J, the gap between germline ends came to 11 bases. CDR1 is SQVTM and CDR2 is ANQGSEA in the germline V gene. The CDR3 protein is CSVGGQMYEQYF. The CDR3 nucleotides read TGCAGCGTTGGCGGGCAGATGTACGAGCAGTACTTC.

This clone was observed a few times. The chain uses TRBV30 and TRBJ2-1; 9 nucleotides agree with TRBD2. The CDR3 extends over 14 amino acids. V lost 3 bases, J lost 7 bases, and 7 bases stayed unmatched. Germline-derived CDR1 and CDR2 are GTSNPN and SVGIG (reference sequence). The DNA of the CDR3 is TGTGCCTGGAGCATTCTAGCGGGAAGAAATGAGCAGTTCTTC. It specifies CAWSILAGRNEQFF.

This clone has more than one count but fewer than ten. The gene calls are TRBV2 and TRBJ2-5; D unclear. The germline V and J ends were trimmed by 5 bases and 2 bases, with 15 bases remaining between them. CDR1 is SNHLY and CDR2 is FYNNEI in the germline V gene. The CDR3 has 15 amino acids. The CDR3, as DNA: TGTGCCAGCAGTCAAGGACGGCCGAGACAAGAGACCCAGTACTTC. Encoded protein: CASSQGRPRQETQYF.